The subject of this entry is one T cell receptor (beta chain). The table came from immunoSEQ multiplex PCR; TCRdb's copy has only in-frame clones and leaves some out. Of 75,000 to 95,000 clones listed, over 85% are singletons. These data belong to a study of blood T cell repertoires in COVID-19. Study summary: Nucleic acid was either cDNA or gDNA, and it came from T cells, B-cell-depleted T cells, or PBMCs.

The CDR3 loop spans 13 amino acids. The germline CDR1 and CDR2 sequences are SQVTM and ANQGSEA. Trimming cost V 3 bases and J 4 bases, with 12 bases left between them. The clonotype originates from a man aged 45-65 years with active COVID-19. The rearrangement links TRBV29-1 to TRBJ2-5; D gene ambiguous. Sample: peripheral blood. The CDR3: CSVDVRVGETQYF. CDR3 nucleotide sequence: TGCAGCGTTGATGTTCGGGTGGGAGAGACCCAGTACTTC. The entire variable domain, with the rest obtained from reference TRBV29-1 and TRBJ2-5, is as follows: SAVISQKPSRDICQRGTSLTIQCQVDSQVTMMFWYRQQPGQSLTLIATANQGSEATYESGFVIDKFPISRPNLTFSTLTVSNMSPEDSSIYLCSVDVRVGETQYFGPGTRLLVL.